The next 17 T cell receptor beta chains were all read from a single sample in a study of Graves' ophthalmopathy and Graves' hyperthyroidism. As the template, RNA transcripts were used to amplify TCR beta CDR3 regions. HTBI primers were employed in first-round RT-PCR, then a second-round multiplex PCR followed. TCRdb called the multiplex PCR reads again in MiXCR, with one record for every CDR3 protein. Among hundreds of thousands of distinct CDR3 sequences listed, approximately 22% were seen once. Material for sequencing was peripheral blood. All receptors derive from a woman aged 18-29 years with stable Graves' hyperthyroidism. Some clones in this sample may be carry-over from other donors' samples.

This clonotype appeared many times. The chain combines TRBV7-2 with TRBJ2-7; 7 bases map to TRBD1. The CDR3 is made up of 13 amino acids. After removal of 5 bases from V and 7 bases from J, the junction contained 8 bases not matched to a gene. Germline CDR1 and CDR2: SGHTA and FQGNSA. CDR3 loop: CASSTTGFWEQYF. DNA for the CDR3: TGTGCCAGCAGCACGACAGGGTTTTGGGAGCAGTACTTC. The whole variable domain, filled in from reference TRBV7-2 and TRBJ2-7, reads GAGVSQSPSNKVTEKGKDVELRCDPISGHTALYWYRQSLGQGLEFLIYFQGNSAPDKSGLPSDRFSAERTGGSVSTLTIQRTQQEDSAVYLCASSTTGFWEQYFGPGTRLTVT.

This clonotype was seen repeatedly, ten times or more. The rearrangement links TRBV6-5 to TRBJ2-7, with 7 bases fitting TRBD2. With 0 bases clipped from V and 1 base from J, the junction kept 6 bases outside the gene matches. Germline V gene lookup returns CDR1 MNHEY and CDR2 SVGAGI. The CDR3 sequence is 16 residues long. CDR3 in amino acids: CASSYSPGGRSYEQYF. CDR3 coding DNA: TGTGCCAGCAGTTACTCCCCGGGGGGTCGTTCCTACGAGCAGTACTTC.

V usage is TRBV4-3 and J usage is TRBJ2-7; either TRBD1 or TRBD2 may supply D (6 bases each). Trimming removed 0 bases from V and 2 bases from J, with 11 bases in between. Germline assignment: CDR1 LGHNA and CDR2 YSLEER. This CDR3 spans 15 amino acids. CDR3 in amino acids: CASSQDPGGPYEQYF. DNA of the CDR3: TGCGCCAGCAGCCAAGACCCTGGGGGGCCCTACGAGCAGTACTTC.

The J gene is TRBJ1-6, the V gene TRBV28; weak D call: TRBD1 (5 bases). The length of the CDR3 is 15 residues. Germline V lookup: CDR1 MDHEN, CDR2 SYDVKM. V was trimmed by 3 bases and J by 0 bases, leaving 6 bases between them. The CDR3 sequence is CASSFRVSYNSPLHF. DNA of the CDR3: TGTGCCAGCAGTTTCAGGGTCTCCTATAATTCACCCCTCCACTTT.

This CDR3 reads CSAPAPEETQYF. CDR3 nucleotides: TGCAGTGCTCCGGCCCCCGAAGAGACCCAGTACTTC. This rearrangement joins TRBV20-1 to TRBJ2-5; D unresolved. The V and J ends lost 5 bases and 3 bases respectively, with 10 bases between them. This CDR3 has 12 residues. Germline-derived CDR1 and CDR2 are DFQATT and SNEGSKA (reference sequence).

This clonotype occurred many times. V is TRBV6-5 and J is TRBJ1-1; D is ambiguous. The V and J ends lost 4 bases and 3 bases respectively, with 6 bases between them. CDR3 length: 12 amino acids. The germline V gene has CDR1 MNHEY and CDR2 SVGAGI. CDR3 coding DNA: TGTGCCAGCAGTTCGACGGACACTGAAGCTTTCTTT. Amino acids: CASSSTDTEAFF.

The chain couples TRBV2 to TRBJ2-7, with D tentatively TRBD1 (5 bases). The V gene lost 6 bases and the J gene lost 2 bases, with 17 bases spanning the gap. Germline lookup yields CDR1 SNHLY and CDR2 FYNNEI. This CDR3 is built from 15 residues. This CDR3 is CASRFDSSPTYEQYF. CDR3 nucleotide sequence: TGTGCCAGCAGATTCGACAGCTCTCCTACCTACGAGCAGTACTTC. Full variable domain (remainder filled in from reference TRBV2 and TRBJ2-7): EPEVTQTPSHQVTQMGQEVILRCVPISNHLYFYWYRQILGQKVEFLVSFYNNEISEKSEIFDDQFSVERPDGSNFTLKIRSTKLEDSAMYFCASRFDSSPTYEQYFGPGTRLTVT.

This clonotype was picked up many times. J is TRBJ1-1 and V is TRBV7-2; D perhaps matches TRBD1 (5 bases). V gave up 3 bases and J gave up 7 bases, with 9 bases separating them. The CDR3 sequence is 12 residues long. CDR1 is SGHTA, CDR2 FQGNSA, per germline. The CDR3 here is CASSFAGGEAFF. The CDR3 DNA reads TGTGCCAGCAGCTTCGCTGGGGGTGAAGCTTTCTTT.

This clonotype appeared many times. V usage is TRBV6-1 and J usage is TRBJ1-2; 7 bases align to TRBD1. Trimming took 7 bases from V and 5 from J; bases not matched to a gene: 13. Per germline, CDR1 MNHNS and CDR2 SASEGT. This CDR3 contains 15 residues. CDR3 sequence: CASTSRDRIPYGYTF. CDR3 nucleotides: TGTGCCAGCACCTCCCGGGACAGAATTCCTTATGGCTACACCTTC.

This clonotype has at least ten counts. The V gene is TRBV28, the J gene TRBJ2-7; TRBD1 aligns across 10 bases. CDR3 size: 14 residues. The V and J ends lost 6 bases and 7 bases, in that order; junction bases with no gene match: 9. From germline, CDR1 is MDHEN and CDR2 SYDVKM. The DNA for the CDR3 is TGTGCCAGCAGCTCCGGGACAGGGGCAGGGGAGCAGTACTTC. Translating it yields CASSSGTGAGEQYF.

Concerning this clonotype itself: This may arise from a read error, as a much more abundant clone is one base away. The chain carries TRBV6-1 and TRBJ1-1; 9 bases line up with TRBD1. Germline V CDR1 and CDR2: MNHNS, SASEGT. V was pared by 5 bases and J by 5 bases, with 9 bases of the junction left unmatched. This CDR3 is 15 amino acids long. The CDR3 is CASSTRTGDVTEAFF. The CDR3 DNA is TGTGCCAGCAGTACCCGGACAGGGGATGTAACTGAAGCTTTCTTT.

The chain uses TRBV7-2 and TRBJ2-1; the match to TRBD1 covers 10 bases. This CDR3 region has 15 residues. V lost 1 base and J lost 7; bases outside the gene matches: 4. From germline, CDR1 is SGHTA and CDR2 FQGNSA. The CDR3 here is CASSLGGQGRNEQFF. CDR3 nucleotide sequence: TGTGCCAGCAGCTTAGGGGGACAGGGGAGGAATGAGCAGTTCTTC. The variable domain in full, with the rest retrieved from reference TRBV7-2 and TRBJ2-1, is GAGVSQSPSNKVTEKGKDVELRCDPISGHTALYWYRQSLGQGLEFLIYFQGNSAPDKSGLPSDRFSAERTGGSVSTLTIQRTQQEDSAVYLCASSLGGQGRNEQFFGPGTRLTVL.

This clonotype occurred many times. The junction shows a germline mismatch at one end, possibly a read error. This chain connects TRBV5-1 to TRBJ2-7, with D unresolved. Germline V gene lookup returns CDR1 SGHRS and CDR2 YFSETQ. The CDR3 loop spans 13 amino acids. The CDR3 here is CASSLGGPYEQYF. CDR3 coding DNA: TGTGCCAGCAGCTTAGGTGGTCCCTACGAGCAGTACTTC.

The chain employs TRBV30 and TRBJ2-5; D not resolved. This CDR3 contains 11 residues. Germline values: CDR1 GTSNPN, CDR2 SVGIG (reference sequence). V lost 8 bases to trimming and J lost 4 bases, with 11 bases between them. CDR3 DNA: TGTGCCCGTAGGGTAGGAGAGACCCAGTACTTC. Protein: CARRVGETQYF.

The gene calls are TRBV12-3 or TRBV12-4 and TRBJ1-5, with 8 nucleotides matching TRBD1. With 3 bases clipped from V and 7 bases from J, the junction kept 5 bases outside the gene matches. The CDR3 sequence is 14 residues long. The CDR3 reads CASSFAGGRQPQHF. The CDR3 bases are TGTGCCAGCAGTTTCGCAGGGGGCCGACAGCCCCAGCATTTT.

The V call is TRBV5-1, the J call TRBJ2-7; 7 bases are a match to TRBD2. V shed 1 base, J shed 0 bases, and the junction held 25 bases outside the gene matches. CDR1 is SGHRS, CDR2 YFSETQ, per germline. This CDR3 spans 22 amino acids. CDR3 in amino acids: CASSLSPLTGTGGLDRSYEQYF. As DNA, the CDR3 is TGCGCCAGCAGCTTGAGCCCCCTGACCGGGACTGGTGGACTAGACCGCTCCTACGAGCAGTACTTC.

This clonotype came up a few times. CDR3 sequence (DNA): TGTGCCAGCTTATCTGACGGGATCCTGTCGTTGGAGACCCAGTACTTC. Amino acids: CASLSDGILSLETQYF. The rearrangement uses TRBV5-5 and TRBJ2-5, with D possibly matching TRBD2 (5 bases). This CDR3 has 16 amino acids. Germline V gene data show CDR1 as SGHKS and CDR2 as YYEKEE (reference sequence). V lost 7 bases, J lost 5 bases, and 24 bases lay in between.